The rows below give T cell receptor beta chains drawn from one sample of a study of blood T cell repertoires in COVID-19. This table comes from immunoSEQ multiplex PCR, and its TCRdb copy is limited to in-frame clones, with some not included. The sample has just over 650,000 clones, 85% to 90% seen once. Material for sequencing was peripheral blood. Receptor source: a woman between 18 and 29 years old with acute or convalescent COVID-19. Each CDR3 is given with its conserved first and last residue. A D gene is named only where the DNA matches it firmly. Size tells how often a clone was seen (once, few, many) or the class of an expanded clone, and some rows leave it out.

clone size	V gene	J gene	D gene	CDR3 protein	CDR3 DNA
once	TRBV7-9	TRBJ2-7	.	CASSELTTQPYEQYF	TGTGCCAGCAGCGAACTGACAACCCAACCCTACGAGCAGTACTTC
.	TRBV24-1	TRBJ1-5	.	CATSDGAPFQPQHF	TGTGCCACCAGTGATGGGGCCCCTTTCCAGCCCCAGCATTTT
.	TRBV3-1/TRBV3-2	TRBJ2-1	TRBD2	CASSQAQRGGIPFSYNEQFF	TGTGCCAGCAGCCAAGCTCAACGGGGGGGCATCCCCTTTTCCTACAATGAGCAGTTCTTC
.	TRBV5-1	TRBJ1-2	TRBD1	CASSLVAQGYGYTF	TGCGCCAGCAGCTTGGTCGCACAGGGGTATGGCTACACCTTC
.	TRBV6-5	TRBJ1-4	.	CASSYSPGHSEKLFF	TGTGCCAGCAGTTACTCACCAGGGCATTCCGAAAAACTGTTTTTT
.	TRBV5-8	TRBJ2-7	TRBD1	CASHLTGVKYF	TGTGCCAGCCATCTTACAGGGGTCAAATACTTC
.	TRBV6-5	TRBJ2-7	TRBD2	CASTPRGGATYEQYF	TGTGCCAGCACCCCGCGGGGGGGGGCGACCTACGAGCAGTACTTC
.	TRBV3-1/TRBV3-2	TRBJ1-1	.	CASSFGSDSRNTEAFF	TGTGCCAGCAGCTTTGGGTCGGACAGCCGGAACACTGAAGCTTTCTTT
.	TRBV18	TRBJ2-5	.	CASSPPSVKGGTQYF	TGTGCCAGCTCACCACCATCAGTTAAGGGAGGGACCCAGTACTTC
.	TRBV24-1	TRBJ2-3	TRBD2	CATSESGGTHTDTQYF	TGTGCCACCAGTGAGAGCGGGGGGACCCACACAGATACGCAGTATTTT
.	TRBV27	TRBJ1-5	.	CASSWTGGSNQPQHF	TGTGCCAGCAGTTGGACCGGAGGTAGCAATCAGCCCCAGCATTTT
.	TRBV12-3/TRBV12-4	TRBJ1-1	.	CASTPQGNTEAFF	TGTGCCAGCACCCCCCAGGGGAATACTGAAGCTTTCTTT
.	TRBV18	TRBJ1-2	TRBD1	CASSPGTGGGYTF	TGTGCCAGCTCACCCGGGACAGGGGGCGGCTACACCTTC
.	TRBV18	TRBJ2-5	TRBD2	CASSPGDSGARYF	TGTGCCAGCTCACCGGGGGATAGCGGGGCCAGGTACTTC
.	TRBV12-3/TRBV12-4	TRBJ1-1	.	CASSRTVGTEAFF	TGTGCCAGCAGCCGGACAGTGGGCACTGAAGCTTTCTTT
once	TRBV6-5	TRBJ1-2	.	CASGAVYYGYTF	TGTGCCAGCGGGGCAGTTTACTATGGCTACACCTTC
.	TRBV9	TRBJ2-1	TRBD2	CASSGVGGSYNEQFF	TGTGCCAGCAGCGGCGTCGGGGGGAGCTACAATGAGCAGTTCTTC
.	TRBV10-3	TRBJ2-1	TRBD2	CAISDWAGGRNEQFF	TGTGCCATCAGTGACTGGGCGGGGGGCCGCAATGAGCAGTTCTTC
.	TRBV29-1	TRBJ2-1	.	CSVDRPSSNEQFF	TGCAGCGTTGACAGGCCCTCCAGCAATGAGCAGTTCTTC
.	TRBV4-1	TRBJ2-7	.	CASSQETSYEQYF	TGCGCCAGCAGCCAGGAGACTTCCTACGAGCAGTACTTC
once	TRBV5-1	TRBJ2-3	TRBD1	CASSLEAGQGARDTQYF	TGCGCCAGCAGCTTGGAGGCGGGACAGGGGGCGCGGGATACGCAGTATTTT
.	TRBV15	TRBJ2-5	TRBD1	CATSRDRQGRGTQYF	TGTGCCACCAGCAGAGATAGACAGGGACGGGGGACCCAGTACTTC
.	TRBV5-6	TRBJ1-3	.	CASSPYDSGNTIYF	TGTGCCAGCAGTCCCTACGACTCTGGAAACACCATATATTTT
.	TRBV23-1	TRBJ1-3	TRBD1	CASKWTGGAAPSGNTIYF	TGCGCCAGCAAATGGACAGGGGGGGCAGCCCCCTCTGGAAACACCATATATTTT
.	TRBV9	TRBJ1-1	TRBD1	CASSGLRGLTEAFF	TGTGCCAGCAGCGGGCTCAGGGGGTTAACTGAAGCTTTCTTT